Included here is one T cell receptor beta chain sequence, with context. In the original workflow: Reference gene primers were amplified, and this amplification served to estimate nucleated cell counts. Data came from immunoSEQ multiplex PCR; TCRdb stores just in-frame clones and leaves some out. V and J calls and clone size follow that table, whereas D and trimming were derived from the DNA. Of some 200,000 clones in the sample, approximately 81% were seen once. The CDR3 covers 16 residues. Germline CDR1 LGHDT, CDR2 YNNKEL (reference sequence). V was trimmed by 0 bases and J by 4 bases, leaving 14 bases between them. The sample originates from a study of blood T cell repertoires in COVID-19. Study in general: Samples representing acute and convalescent COVID-19 were sourced from the United States, Italy and Spain. Sample material is recorded as cDNA or gDNA derived from T cells, B-cell-depleted T cells, or PBMCs.

This TCR was sampled from a woman of 80 years or more with acute or convalescent COVID-19. This chain links TRBV3-1 (or the pseudogene TRBV3-2) with TRBJ2-3; D remains unclear. Material: peripheral blood. The CDR3 DNA is TGTGCCAGCAGCCAAGATCGGCTAGACTGGGCAGATACGCAGTATTTT. Encoded protein: CASSQDRLDWADTQYF.